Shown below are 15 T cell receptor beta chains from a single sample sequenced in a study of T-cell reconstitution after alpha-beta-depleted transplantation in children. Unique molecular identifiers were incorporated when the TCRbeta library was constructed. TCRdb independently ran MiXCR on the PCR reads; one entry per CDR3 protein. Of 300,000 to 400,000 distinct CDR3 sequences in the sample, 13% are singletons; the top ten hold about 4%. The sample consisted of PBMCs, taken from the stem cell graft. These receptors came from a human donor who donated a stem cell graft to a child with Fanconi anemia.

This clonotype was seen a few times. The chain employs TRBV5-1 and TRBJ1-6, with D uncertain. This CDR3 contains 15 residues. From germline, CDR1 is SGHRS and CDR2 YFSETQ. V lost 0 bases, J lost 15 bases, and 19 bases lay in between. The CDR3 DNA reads TGCGCCAGCAGCTTGGCCGGGGAACGGGCATCGGTCCTCCACTTT. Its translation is CASSLAGERASVLHF.

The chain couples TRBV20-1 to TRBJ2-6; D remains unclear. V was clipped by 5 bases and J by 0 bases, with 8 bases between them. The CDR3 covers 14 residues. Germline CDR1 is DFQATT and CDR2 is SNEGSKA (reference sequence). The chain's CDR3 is CSAGESSGANVLTF. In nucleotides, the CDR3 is TGCAGTGCTGGCGAGAGCTCTGGGGCCAACGTCCTGACTTTC.

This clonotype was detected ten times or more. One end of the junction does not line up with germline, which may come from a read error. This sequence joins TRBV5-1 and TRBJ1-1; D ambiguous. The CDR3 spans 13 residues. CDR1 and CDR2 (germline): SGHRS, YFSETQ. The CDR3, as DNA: TGTGCCAGCAGCTTAGATGCCAACACTGAAGCTTTCTTT. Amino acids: CASSLDANTEAFF.

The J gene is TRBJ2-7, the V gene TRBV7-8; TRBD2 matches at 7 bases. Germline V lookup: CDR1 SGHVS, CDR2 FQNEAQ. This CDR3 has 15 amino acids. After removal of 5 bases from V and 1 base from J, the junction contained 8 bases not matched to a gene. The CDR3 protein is CASSPGPRGSYEQYF. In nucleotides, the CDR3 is TGTGCCAGCAGCCCCGGGCCGCGGGGGTCCTACGAGCAGTACTTC.

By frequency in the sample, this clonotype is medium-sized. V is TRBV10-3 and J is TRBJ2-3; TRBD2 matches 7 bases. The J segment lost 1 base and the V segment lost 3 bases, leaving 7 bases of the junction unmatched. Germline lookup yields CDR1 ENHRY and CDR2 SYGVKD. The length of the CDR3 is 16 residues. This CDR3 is CAISDLGGGRTDTQYF. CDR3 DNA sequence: TGTGCCATCAGTGATCTTGGCGGGGGACGCACAGATACGCAGTATTTT.

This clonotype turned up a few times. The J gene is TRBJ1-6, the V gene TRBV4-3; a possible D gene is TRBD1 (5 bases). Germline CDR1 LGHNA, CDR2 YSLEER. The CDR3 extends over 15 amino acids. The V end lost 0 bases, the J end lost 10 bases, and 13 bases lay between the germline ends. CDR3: CASSQDIIRDSPLHF. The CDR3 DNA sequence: TGCGCCAGCAGCCAAGATATTATCAGGGACTCACCCCTCCACTTT.

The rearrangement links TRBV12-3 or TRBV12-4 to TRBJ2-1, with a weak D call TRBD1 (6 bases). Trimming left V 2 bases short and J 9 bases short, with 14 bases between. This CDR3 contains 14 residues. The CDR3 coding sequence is TGTGCCAGCAGTTTACGGCAGGGGCAAAGTGAGCAGTTCTTC. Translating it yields CASSLRQGQSEQFF.

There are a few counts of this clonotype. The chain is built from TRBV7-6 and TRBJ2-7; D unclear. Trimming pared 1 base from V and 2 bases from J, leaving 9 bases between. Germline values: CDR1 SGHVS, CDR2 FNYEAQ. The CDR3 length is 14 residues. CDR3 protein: CASSLGSGPYEQYF. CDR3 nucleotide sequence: TGTGCCAGCAGCTTAGGGTCGGGTCCCTACGAGCAGTACTTC.

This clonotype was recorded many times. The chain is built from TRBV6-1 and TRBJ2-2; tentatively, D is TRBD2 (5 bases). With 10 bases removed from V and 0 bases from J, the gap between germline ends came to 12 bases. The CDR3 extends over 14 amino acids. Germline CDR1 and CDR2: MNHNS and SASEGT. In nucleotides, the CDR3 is TGTGCCACCCGCCGGGGTCCGAACACCGGGGAGCTGTTTTTT. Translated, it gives CATRRGPNTGELFF.

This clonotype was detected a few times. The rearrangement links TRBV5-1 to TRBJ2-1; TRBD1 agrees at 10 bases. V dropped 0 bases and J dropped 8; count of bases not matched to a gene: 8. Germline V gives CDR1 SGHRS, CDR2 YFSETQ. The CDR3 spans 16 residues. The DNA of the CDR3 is TGCGCCAGCAGCTTGGCTGTGGACAGGGGGTTCGATGAGCAGTTCTTC. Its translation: CASSLAVDRGFDEQFF.

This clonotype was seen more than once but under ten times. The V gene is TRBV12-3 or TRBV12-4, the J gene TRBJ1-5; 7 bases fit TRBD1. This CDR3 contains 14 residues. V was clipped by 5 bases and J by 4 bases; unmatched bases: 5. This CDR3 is CASSRTGVNQPQHF. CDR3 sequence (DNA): TGTGCCAGCAGTCGAACAGGGGTGAATCAGCCCCAGCATTTT.

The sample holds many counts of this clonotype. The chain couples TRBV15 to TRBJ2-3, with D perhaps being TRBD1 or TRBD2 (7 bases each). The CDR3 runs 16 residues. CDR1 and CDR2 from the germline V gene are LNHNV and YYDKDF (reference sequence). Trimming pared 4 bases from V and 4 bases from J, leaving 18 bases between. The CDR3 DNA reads TGTGCCACCAGCACGTACAGGGGAGGGCTCGCAGATACGCAGTATTTT. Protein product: CATSTYRGGLADTQYF.

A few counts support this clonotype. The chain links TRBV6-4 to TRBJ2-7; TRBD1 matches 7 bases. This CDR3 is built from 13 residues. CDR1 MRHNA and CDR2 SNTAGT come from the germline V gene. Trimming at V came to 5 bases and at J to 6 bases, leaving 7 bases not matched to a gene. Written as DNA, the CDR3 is TGTGCCAGCAGTAGATGGACAGGTCGCGAGCAGTACGTC. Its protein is CASSRWTGREQYV.

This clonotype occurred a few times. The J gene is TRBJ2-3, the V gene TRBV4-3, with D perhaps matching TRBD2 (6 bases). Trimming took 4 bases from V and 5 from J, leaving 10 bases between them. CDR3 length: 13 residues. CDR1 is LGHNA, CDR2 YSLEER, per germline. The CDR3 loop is CASSLGGLDTQYF. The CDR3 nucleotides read TGCGCCAGCAGCCTCGGGGGATTAGATACGCAGTATTTT.

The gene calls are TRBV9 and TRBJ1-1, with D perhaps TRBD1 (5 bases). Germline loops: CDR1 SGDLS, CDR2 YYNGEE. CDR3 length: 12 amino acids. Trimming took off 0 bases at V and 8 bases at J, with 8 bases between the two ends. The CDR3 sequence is CASSVDAGEAFF. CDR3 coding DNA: TGTGCCAGCAGCGTAGATGCAGGGGAAGCTTTCTTT.